The 15 T cell receptor beta chains in this list originate from one sample, sequenced in a study of T cell responses to AZD1222 COVID-19 vaccine. The repertoire was sequenced with immunoSEQ multiplex PCR; TCRdb's copy has only in-frame clones and lacks some. The sample consists of roughly 80,000 clones, roughly 90% of them appearing once. The specimen was peripheral blood, collected on day 0 of AZD1222 vaccination. The receptors here all came from an adult in good health.

The CDR3 is CASSQDGQGIGDTEAFF. The CDR3 DNA follows: TGCGCCAGCAGCCAAGATGGGCAGGGGATCGGGGACACTGAAGCTTTCTTT. The chain joins TRBV4-1 to TRBJ1-1; tentative D call: TRBD1 (6 bases). This CDR3 is built from 17 residues. Trimming removed 0 bases at V and 3 bases at J, with 17 bases between. Germline values: CDR1 MGHRA, CDR2 YSYEKL.

This sequence joins TRBV2 and TRBJ1-3; D ambiguous. There are 11 residues in the CDR3. Germline values: CDR1 SNHLY, CDR2 FYNNEI. Trimming left V 5 bases short and J 7 bases short, with 6 bases between. The CDR3 is CASSTTNTIYF. As DNA, the CDR3 is TGTGCCAGCAGTACGACGAACACCATATATTTT.

This rearrangement joins TRBV6-5 to TRBJ2-3; D is uncertain. The ends were cut back, 4 bases at V and 3 bases at J, with 8 bases in the middle. The germline gives CDR1 MNHEY, CDR2 SVGAGI. CDR3 length equals 13 residues. The CDR3 DNA reads TGTGCCAGCAGTTCCGACATAACAGATACGCAGTATTTT. This encodes CASSSDITDTQYF.

The chain is built from TRBV3-1 (or the pseudogene TRBV3-2) and TRBJ2-1; 7 bases agree with TRBD2. V shed 2 bases and J 8 bases; nucleotides not matched to a gene: 3. The CDR3 has 13 residues. CDR1 is LGHDT, CDR2 YNNKEL, per germline (reference sequence). In nucleotides, the CDR3 is TGTGCCAGCAGCCAAACTAGCGTGTATGAGCAGTTCTTC. Residues: CASSQTSVYEQFF.

This clone has just one count. The rearrangement joins TRBV19 to TRBJ1-1; D is unresolved. Germline CDR1 and CDR2: LNHDA and SQIVND (reference sequence). This CDR3 is built from 13 residues. The V end lost 10 bases, the J end lost 1 base, and 13 bases lay between the germline ends. This CDR3 reads CATQGRTNTEAFF. For the CDR3, the DNA is TGTGCCACCCAAGGCCGGACGAACACTGAAGCTTTCTTT.

The rearrangement links TRBV7-3 to TRBJ1-3; 7 bases align to TRBD1. The ends lost 5 bases at V and 0 bases at J; junction bases unmatched: 4. The CDR3 loop spans 15 amino acids. The germline V gene encodes CDR1 SGHTA and CDR2 FQGTGA. CDR3 nucleotide sequence: TGTGCCAGCAGCACAGCAGGGGGCTCTGGAAACACCATATATTTT. The encoded protein is CASSTAGGSGNTIYF.

The chain recombines TRBV9 with TRBJ1-2; D gene ambiguous. The CDR3 consists of 13 residues. V was trimmed by 4 bases and J by 5 bases, leaving 12 bases between them. CDR1 SGDLS and CDR2 YYNGEE come from the germline V gene. CDR3 nucleotide sequence: TGTGCCAGCAGCTTCCGCGGGGATTATGGCTACACCTTC. Translating it yields CASSFRGDYGYTF.

The chain carries TRBV7-3 and TRBJ1-1; TRBD1 aligns across 8 bases. Germline CDR1 is SGHTA and CDR2 is FQGTGA. After removal of 5 bases from V and 2 bases from J, the junction contained 7 bases not matched to a gene. This CDR3 spans 15 amino acids. The CDR3 is CASSPQGARNTEAFF. The CDR3 DNA reads TGTGCCAGCAGCCCCCAGGGGGCGCGAAACACTGAAGCTTTCTTT.

CDR3 DNA sequence: TGTGCCATCAGTGGAAAAAAGGGGGGGTCCTACGAGCAGTACTTC. Its protein product is CAISGKKGGSYEQYF. The chain combines TRBV10-3 with TRBJ2-7; possible D gene TRBD2, 7 bases. The CDR3 extends over 15 amino acids. Deletions cut 4 bases from V and 1 base from J, with 14 bases between. Germline V lookup: CDR1 ENHRY, CDR2 SYGVKD.

The DNA for the CDR3 is TGTGCCAGCTCACCAAGCCGGGGGGACGAGCAGTACTTC. Amino acids: CASSPSRGDEQYF. V gene TRBV18 combines with J gene TRBJ2-7; TRBD2 aligns across 7 bases. CDR1 KGHSH and CDR2 LQKENI come from the germline V gene. V dropped 2 bases and J dropped 5; count of bases not matched to a gene: 3. This CDR3 spans 13 amino acids. Based on the CDR3 plus reference TRBV18 and TRBJ2-7, the full variable domain is NAGVMQNPRHLVRRRGQEARLRCSPMKGHSHVYWYRQLPEEGLKFMVYLQKENIIDESGMPKERFSAEFPKEGPSILRIQQVVRGDSAAYFCASSPSRGDEQYFGPGTRLTVT.

This rearrangement joins TRBV5-1 to TRBJ2-7; 7 bases agree with TRBD2. CDR3 size: 11 residues. V trimming: 4 bases; J trimming: 5 bases; junction bases outside the gene matches: 0. CDR1 and CDR2 (germline): SGHRS, YFSETQ. The CDR3 nucleotides are TGCGCCAGCAGCGGGGGGGACGAGCAGTACTTC. Translating gives CASSGGDEQYF. The variable domain in full, with the rest retrieved from reference TRBV5-1 and TRBJ2-7, is KAGVTQTPRYLIKTRGQQVTLSCSPISGHRSVSWYQQTPGQGLQFLFEYFSETQRNKGNFPGRFSGRQFSNSRSEMNVSTLELGDSALYLCASSGGDEQYFGPGTRLTVT.

This chain links TRBV7-3 with TRBJ1-3; D ambiguous. CDR1 and CDR2 (germline): SGHTA, FQGTGA. The length of the CDR3 is 14 residues. V dropped 2 bases and J dropped 4 bases, with 9 bases sitting between them. This chain's CDR3 is CASSLLGTGNTIYF. The CDR3 coding sequence is TGTGCCAGCAGCTTACTGGGTACAGGAAACACCATATATTTT. Full variable domain (remainder filled in from reference TRBV7-3 and TRBJ1-3): GAGVSQTPSNKVTEKGKYVELRCDPISGHTALYWYRQSLGQGPEFLIYFQGTGAADDSGLPNDRFFAVRPEGSVSTLKIQRTERGDSAVYLCASSLLGTGNTIYFGEGSWLTVV.

CDR3 loop: CAGTTGTGSSPLHF. CDR3 DNA sequence: TGTGCCGGGACAACCGGGACAGGTTCTTCACCCCTCCACTTT. The J gene is TRBJ1-6, the V gene TRBV2; 8 nucleotides line up with TRBD1. Germline V gene lookup returns CDR1 SNHLY and CDR2 FYNNEI. V shed 11 bases, J shed 9 bases, and the junction held 12 bases outside the gene matches. The CDR3 is 14 residues long.

V gene TRBV18 combines with J gene TRBJ1-6; no reliable D call. Germline values: CDR1 KGHSH, CDR2 LQKENI. Trimming took off 4 bases at V and 7 bases at J, with 11 bases between the two ends. This CDR3 spans 14 amino acids. CDR3 bases: TGTGCCAGCTCACTGGGCCGGGAGAATTCACCCCTCCACTTT. Amino acids: CASSLGRENSPLHF. Using reference TRBV18 and TRBJ1-6 for the parts outside the CDR3, the full variable domain is NAGVMQNPRHLVRRRGQEARLRCSPMKGHSHVYWYRQLPEEGLKFMVYLQKENIIDESGMPKERFSAEFPKEGPSILRIQQVVRGDSAAYFCASSLGRENSPLHFGNGTRLTVT.

CDR3 residues: CASILWGTNTEAFF. The DNA for the CDR3 is TGTGCCAGCATCCTCTGGGGGACGAACACTGAAGCTTTCTTT. This sequence joins TRBV27 and TRBJ1-1, with D tentatively TRBD1 (5 bases). The CDR3 runs to 14 residues. Per the germline V gene, CDR1 is MNHEY and CDR2 is SMNVEV (reference sequence). V was pared by 7 bases and J by 1 base, with 13 bases between.